The entry that follows covers one T cell receptor beta chain sequence. What it binds is unknown. Use of 60 Vbeta and 13 Jbeta primers characterized the PCR. Only in-frame clones appear in the TCRdb table, and some are missing; sequencing was by immunoSEQ multiplex PCR. This sample's table reports 100,000 to 150,000 clones. This specimen comes from a study of cytomegalovirus exposure and HLA in healthy donors. V was trimmed by 6 bases and J by 1 base, leaving 14 bases between them. From germline, CDR1 is SQVTM and CDR2 ANQGSEA. This CDR3 has 14 residues. The study's findings and limits: Common viral pathogens (according to a later analysis) appeared linked to several of the most significant clusters. Reported performance of the classifier showed diagnosis of cytomegalovirus status with high specificity and sensitivity. More clonal expansion characterized HLA-associated TCR beta chains than equally common others in a later analysis.

This rearrangement joins TRBV29-1 to TRBJ2-3, with TRBD1 as a possible D gene (5 bases). Sample: PBMCs. This receptor was obtained from a woman aged 40 to 55 in good health and CMV-seropositive. CDR3 DNA: TGCAGCGTCTTGGGGCCGGGTGGCACAGATACGCAGTATTTT. Its protein is CSVLGPGGTDTQYF.